The next 21 T cell receptor beta chains were all read from a single sample in a study of blood T cell repertoires in COVID-19. Libraries were prepared by immunoSEQ multiplex PCR; TCRdb keeps only in-frame clonotypes and omits some of them. Of 87,000 or so clones listed, over 75% are singletons. The source material was peripheral blood. The receptors here all came from a woman older than 75 with active or convalescent COVID-19.

This clone was observed a handful of times. The V gene is TRBV6-5, the J gene TRBJ2-7; 12 bases are a match to TRBD1. This CDR3 has 15 amino acids. The V gene end was trimmed by 7 bases and the J gene end by 0 bases; junction bases not matched to a gene: 4. Germline V gives CDR1 MNHEY, CDR2 SVGAGI. CDR3 sequence reads: CASNPGQGASYEQYF. CDR3 sequence (DNA): TGTGCCAGCAATCCGGGACAGGGGGCCTCCTACGAGCAGTACTTC.

This clone was counted once. The chain links TRBV4-3 to TRBJ2-1; D is unresolved. This CDR3 spans 15 amino acids. Germline assignment: CDR1 LGHNA and CDR2 YSLEER. Trimming left V 1 base short and J 3 bases short, with 10 bases between. The chain's CDR3 is CASSQGLLDYNEQFF. The CDR3 nucleotides read TGCGCCAGCAGCCAAGGGCTCCTTGACTACAATGAGCAGTTCTTC.

A word on this clone: A much bigger clone sits one base away, suggesting this may be a read error. Other DNA variants within this sample encode the same CDR3. The CDR3 DNA reads as TGTGCCAGCAGTTTAGGGGGGCCCGGGGAGCTGTTTTTT. Its translation: CASSLGGPGELFF. This rearrangement joins TRBV12-3 or TRBV12-4 to TRBJ2-2; D is possibly TRBD1 (6 bases). The V end was cut by 1 base, the J end by 6 bases, with 6 bases between. CDR3 size: 13 residues.

This chain uses TRBV29-1 with TRBJ2-7; D perhaps matches TRBD1 (5 bases). Germline loops: CDR1 SQVTM, CDR2 ANQGSEA. The CDR3 runs 13 residues. Trimming removed 0 bases at V and 3 bases at J, with 9 bases between. The CDR3 loop is CSVEDTGIYEQYF. The DNA for the CDR3 is TGCAGCGTTGAAGACACAGGAATCTACGAGCAGTACTTC.

The J gene is TRBJ1-2, the V gene TRBV28, with 8 bases lining up with TRBD1. The CDR3 extends over 15 amino acids. V was pared by 7 bases and J by 1 base, with 8 bases of the junction left unmatched. Germline-derived CDR1 and CDR2 are MDHEN and SYDVKM. CDR3 amino acids: CASTSYRGFNYGYTF. The CDR3 region has the DNA TGTGCCAGCACATCTTACAGGGGGTTTAACTATGGCTACACCTTC.

The rearrangement links TRBV18 to TRBJ1-1; D is perhaps TRBD1 (5 bases). V was pared by 3 bases and J by 2 bases, with 10 bases between. The germline V gene encodes CDR1 KGHSH and CDR2 LQKENI. The CDR3 is 14 residues long. CDR3 sequence: CASSPPGLNTEAFF. DNA for the CDR3: TGTGCCAGCTCACCCCCGGGACTAAACACTGAAGCTTTCTTT.

The rearrangement links TRBV7-3 to TRBJ1-1; D remains ambiguous. V lost 5 bases to trimming and J lost 0 bases, with 7 bases between them. The CDR3 sequence is 13 residues long. Germline-derived CDR1 and CDR2 are SGHTA and FQGTGA. As DNA, the CDR3 is TGTGCCAGCAGCGTATTAATGAACACTGAAGCTTTCTTT. It codes for CASSVLMNTEAFF.

The rearrangement joins TRBV6-5 to TRBJ1-2; TRBD1 is a possible D gene (6 bases). CDR1 is MNHEY, CDR2 SVGAGI, per germline. The V and J ends lost 4 bases and 6 bases respectively, with 15 bases between them. The CDR3 spans 14 residues. For the CDR3, the DNA is TGTGCCAGCAGTTTACGGAACAGGGAAGATGGCTACACCTTC. Its protein product is CASSLRNREDGYTF.

This clone was seen only a few times. The rearrangement joins TRBV12-5 to TRBJ2-7; 9 bases align to TRBD2. V lost 3 bases and J lost 3; bases outside the gene matches: 0. CDR1 is LGHNT and CDR2 is FRNRAP in the germline V gene. The CDR3 is made up of 13 amino acids. Written as DNA, the CDR3 is TGTGCTAGTGGTTTTAGCGGGAGCTACGAGCAGTACTTC. It yields the protein CASGFSGSYEQYF. Variable domain in full (rest from reference TRBV12-5 and TRBJ2-7): DARVTQTPRHKVTEMGQEVTMRCQPILGHNTVFWYRQTMMQGLELLAYFRNRAPLDDSGMPKDRFSAEMPDATLATLKIQPSEPRDSAVYFCASGFSGSYEQYFGPGTRLTVT.

With regard to this clone: Distinct nucleotide sequences in the sample also encode this CDR3. This chain uses TRBV18 with TRBJ1-1; no firm D call. The CDR3 extends over 13 amino acids. Germline V gene lookup returns CDR1 KGHSH and CDR2 LQKENI. Trimming took 0 bases from V and 3 from J, leaving 5 bases between them. CDR3 bases: TGTGCCAGCTCACCACCCGGTGACACTGAAGCTTTCTTT. Residues: CASSPPGDTEAFF.

V usage is TRBV10-3 and J usage is TRBJ1-2, with TRBD1 as a possible D gene (6 bases). CDR3 length: 14 amino acids. The germline CDR1 and CDR2 sequences are ENHRY and SYGVKD. V dropped 4 bases and J dropped 4 bases, with 13 bases sitting between them. CDR3 region: CAISGRDTTYGYTF. CDR3 coding DNA: TGTGCCATCAGTGGCCGGGACACTACCTATGGCTACACCTTC.

The DNA of the CDR3 is TGCGCCAGCAGCTTGGCCAGGGACACAGATACGCAGTATTTT. Its protein is CASSLARDTDTQYF. The gene calls are TRBV5-1 and TRBJ2-3; D may be TRBD1 (5 bases). The length of the CDR3 is 14 residues. From germline, CDR1 is SGHRS and CDR2 YFSETQ. Trimming took 0 bases from V and 2 from J, leaving 7 bases between them.

The gene calls are TRBV10-3 and TRBJ1-1; 7 bases map to TRBD1. Unmatched junction bases numbered 11, after V lost 0 bases and J lost 4 bases. This CDR3 region has 17 residues. The V gene's germline CDR1 is ENHRY and CDR2 SYGVKD. The CDR3 reads CAISESVILAGGTEAFF. CDR3 coding DNA: TGTGCCATCAGTGAGTCGGTAATTTTGGCAGGGGGCACTGAAGCTTTCTTT.

The chain is built from TRBV6-5 and TRBJ1-5, with 7 nucleotides matching TRBD1. Trimming took 4 bases from V and 0 from J; bases not matched to a gene: 6. This CDR3 has 16 residues. The V gene's germline CDR1 is MNHEY and CDR2 SVGAGI. The CDR3 DNA sequence: TGTGCCAGCAGTTCGGGACAGCCATATAGCAATCAGCCCCAGCATTTT. As protein: CASSSGQPYSNQPQHF.

This chain connects TRBV4-1 to TRBJ2-3; 7 bases are shared with TRBD2. Per germline, CDR1 MGHRA and CDR2 YSYEKL. J was trimmed by 3 bases and V by 0 bases; bases with no gene match: 12. The CDR3 is 18 amino acids. CDR3 protein: CASSQDDIGPGGTDTQYF. DNA of the CDR3: TGCGCCAGCAGCCAAGATGACATCGGACCCGGGGGGACAGATACGCAGTATTTT.

The rearrangement uses TRBV7-2 and TRBJ2-7; the match to TRBD2 covers 13 bases. Germline V gives CDR1 SGHTA, CDR2 FQGNSA. With 7 bases clipped from V and 2 bases from J, the junction kept 8 bases outside the gene matches. The CDR3 extends over 16 amino acids. DNA of the CDR3: TGTGCCAGCACCCTTAGACTAGCGGGAGGACCCTACGAGCAGTACTTC. Encoded protein: CASTLRLAGGPYEQYF. Together with reference TRBV7-2 and TRBJ2-7, the CDR3 gives the full variable domain: GAGVSQSPSNKVTEKGKDVELRCDPISGHTALYWYRQSLGQGLEFLIYFQGNSAPDKSGLPSDRFSAERTGGSVSTLTIQRTQQEDSAVYLCASTLRLAGGPYEQYFGPGTRLTVT.

The chain employs TRBV7-6 and TRBJ1-2; the match to TRBD1 covers 8 bases. Germline V gene lookup returns CDR1 SGHVS and CDR2 FNYEAQ. The junction had 14 bases not matched to a gene; V was cut back by 4 bases and J by 7 bases. The CDR3 runs to 16 residues. CDR3 protein: CASSSVTGTGSPGYTF. CDR3 coding DNA: TGTGCCAGCAGCTCCGTCACCGGGACAGGTTCACCTGGCTACACCTTC. Full variable domain (remainder filled in from reference TRBV7-6 and TRBJ1-2): GAGVSQSPRYKVTKRGQDVALRCDPISGHVSLYWYRQALGQGPEFLTYFNYEAQQDKSGLPNDRFSAERPEGSISTLTIQRTEQRDSAMYRCASSSVTGTGSPGYTFGSGTRLTVV.

This chain connects TRBV10-3 to TRBJ1-5, with 8 bases matching TRBD1. After removal of 6 bases from V and 5 bases from J, the junction contained 6 bases not matched to a gene. The CDR3 spans 14 residues. CDR1 is ENHRY and CDR2 is SYGVKD in the germline V gene. The CDR3 bases are TGTGCCATCAGCCCGACAGGGGAACATCAGCCCCAGCATTTT. Protein: CAISPTGEHQPQHF.

V and J are TRBV23-1 and TRBJ2-7; tentative D call: TRBD1 (6 bases). TRBV23-1 is flagged as an ORF with uncertain function. CDR3 length: 13 residues. V dropped 5 bases and J dropped 5 bases, with 13 bases sitting between them. This chain's CDR3 is CASSSNRVHEQYF. CDR3 nucleotide sequence: TGCGCCAGCAGTTCAAACAGGGTGCACGAGCAGTACTTC.

The V and J genes are TRBV12-5 and TRBJ1-1, with no clear D. The V end was cut by 5 bases, the J end by 6 bases, with 13 bases between. This CDR3 is built from 13 residues. Looked up from germline, CDR1 is LGHNT and CDR2 is FRNRAP. This CDR3 reads CASGAFLRAEAFF. The CDR3 DNA sequence: TGTGCTAGTGGTGCCTTCTTGAGGGCTGAAGCTTTCTTT.

The count of this clone is one. The chain combines TRBV7-2 with TRBJ1-3; 7 bases are a match to TRBD1. Trimming took 5 bases from V and 0 from J; bases not matched to a gene: 7. Germline CDR1 reads SGHTA; CDR2 reads FQGNSA. The CDR3 consists of 16 residues. The CDR3 sequence is CASSRDSSTSGNTIYF. Written as DNA, the CDR3 is TGTGCCAGCAGCCGGGACAGCAGTACCTCTGGAAACACCATATATTTT.